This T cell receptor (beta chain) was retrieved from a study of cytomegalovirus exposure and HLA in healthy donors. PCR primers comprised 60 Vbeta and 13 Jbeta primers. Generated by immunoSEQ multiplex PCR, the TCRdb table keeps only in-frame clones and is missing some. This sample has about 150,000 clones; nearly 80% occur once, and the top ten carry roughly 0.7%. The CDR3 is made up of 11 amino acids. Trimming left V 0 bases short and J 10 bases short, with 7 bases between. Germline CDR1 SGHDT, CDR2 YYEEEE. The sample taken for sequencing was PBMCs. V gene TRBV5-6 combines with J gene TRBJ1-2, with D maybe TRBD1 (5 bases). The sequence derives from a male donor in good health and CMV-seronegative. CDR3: CASSLGGVYTF. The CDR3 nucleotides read TGTGCCAGCAGCTTGGGGGGCGTCTACACCTTC.